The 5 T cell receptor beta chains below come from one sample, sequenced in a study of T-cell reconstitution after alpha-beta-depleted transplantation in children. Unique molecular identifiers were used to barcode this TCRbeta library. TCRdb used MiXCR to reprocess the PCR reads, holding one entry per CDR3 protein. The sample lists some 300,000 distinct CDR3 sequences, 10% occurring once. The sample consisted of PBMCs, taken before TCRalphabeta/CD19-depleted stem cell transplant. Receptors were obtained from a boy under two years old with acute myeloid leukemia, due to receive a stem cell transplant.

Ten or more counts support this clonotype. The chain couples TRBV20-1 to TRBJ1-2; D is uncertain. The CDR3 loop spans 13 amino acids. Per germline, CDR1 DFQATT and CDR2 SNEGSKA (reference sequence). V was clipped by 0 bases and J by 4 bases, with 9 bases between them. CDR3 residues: CSARDMGSYGYTF. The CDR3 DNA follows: TGCAGTGCTAGAGATATGGGGTCCTATGGCTACACCTTC.

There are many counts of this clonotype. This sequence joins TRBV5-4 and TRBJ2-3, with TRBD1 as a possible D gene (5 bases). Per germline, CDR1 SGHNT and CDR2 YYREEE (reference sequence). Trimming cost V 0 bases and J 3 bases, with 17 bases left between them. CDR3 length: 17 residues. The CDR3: CASSLGQGSPQTDTQYF. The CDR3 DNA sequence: TGTGCCAGCAGCTTGGGGCAGGGCTCTCCTCAGACAGATACGCAGTATTTT.

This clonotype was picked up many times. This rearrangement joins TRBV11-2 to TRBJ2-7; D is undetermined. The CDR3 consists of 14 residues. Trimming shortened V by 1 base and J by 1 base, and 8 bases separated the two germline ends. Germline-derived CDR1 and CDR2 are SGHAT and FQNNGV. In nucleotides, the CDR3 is TGTGCCAGCAGCTTAGTGTGGGGTTCCTACGAGCAGTACTTC. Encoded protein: CASSLVWGSYEQYF.

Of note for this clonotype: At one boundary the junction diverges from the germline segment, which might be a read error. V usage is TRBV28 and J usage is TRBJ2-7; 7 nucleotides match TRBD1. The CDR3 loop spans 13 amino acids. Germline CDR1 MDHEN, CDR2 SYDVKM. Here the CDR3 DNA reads TGTGCCTGCAGGCAGACAGGGCCCTACGAGCAGTACTTC. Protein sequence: CACRQTGPYEQYF. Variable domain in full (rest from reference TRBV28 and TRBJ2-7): DVKVTQSSRYLVKRTGEKVFLECVQDMDHENMFWYRQDPGLGLRLIYFSYDVKMKEKGDIPEGYSVSREKKERFSLILESASTNQTSMYLCACRQTGPYEQYFGPGTRLTVT.

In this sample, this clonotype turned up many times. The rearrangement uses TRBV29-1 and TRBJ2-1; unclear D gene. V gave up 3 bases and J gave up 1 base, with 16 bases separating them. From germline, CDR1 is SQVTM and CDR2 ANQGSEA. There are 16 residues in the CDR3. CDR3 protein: CSVEGHPEQSYNEQFF. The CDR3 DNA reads TGCAGCGTTGAGGGCCATCCAGAACAGTCCTACAATGAGCAGTTCTTC.